One sample yielded the 23 T cell receptor beta chains listed below, sequenced in a study of T cell clonotyping in hematopoietic cell transplantation. Produced via immunoSEQ multiplex PCR; TCRdb's table is partial and in-frame only. The sample lists fewer than 80,000 clones, around 94% occurring once. The sequencing input was peripheral blood mononuclear cells. These receptors originate from a man aged 50 to 59 in good health. Some clones in this sample may be carry-over from other donors' samples.

The J gene is TRBJ2-7, the V gene TRBV28; D is perhaps TRBD1 (6 bases). Trimming cost V 2 bases and J 5 bases, with 13 bases left between them. This CDR3 comprises 14 residues. Germline lookup yields CDR1 MDHEN and CDR2 SYDVKM. For the CDR3, the DNA is TGTGCCAGCAGTTTAGGCAGGGGCGTAAACGAGCAGTACTTC. Residues: CASSLGRGVNEQYF.

This chain joins TRBV28 and TRBJ1-5, with 7 bases lining up with TRBD1. The CDR3 contains 13 residues. In germline, CDR1 is MDHEN, CDR2 SYDVKM. With V trimmed by 6 bases and J by 6 bases, 5 bases remained unmatched. The CDR3 DNA follows: TGTGCCAGCAGCCAGGGGGTGGTTCAGCCCCAGCATTTT. This translates into CASSQGVVQPQHF.

The V call is TRBV9, the J call TRBJ2-5; D gene ambiguous. Germline CDR1 SGDLS, CDR2 YYNGEE. The V end was cut by 2 bases, the J end by 4 bases, with 12 bases between. This CDR3 has 14 amino acids. The CDR3 loop reads CASSVGRSLETQYF. As DNA, the CDR3 is TGTGCCAGCAGCGTTGGGCGTTCTCTAGAGACCCAGTACTTC.

This chain uses TRBV10-3 with TRBJ1-5, with D possibly being TRBD1 (6 bases). V lost 4 bases and J 2 bases, leaving 12 bases between the germline ends. The CDR3 is 15 amino acids. The V gene's germline CDR1 is ENHRY and CDR2 SYGVKD. CDR3 nucleotides: TGTGCCATCAGTGGCGCAGGGGTCGGCAATCAGCCCCAGCATTTT. Its translation: CAISGAGVGNQPQHF.

The gene calls are TRBV30 and TRBJ1-2, with 9 bases fitting TRBD1. V trimming: 0 bases; J trimming: 8 bases; junction bases outside the gene matches: 13. The CDR3 runs to 16 residues. Germline values: CDR1 GTSNPN, CDR2 SVGIG (reference sequence). The CDR3 reads CAWSVRTGGAGAGYTF. The CDR3, as DNA: TGTGCCTGGAGTGTACGCACAGGGGGCGCGGGTGCCGGCTACACCTTC.

The chain joins TRBV28 to TRBJ2-7; 8 positions match TRBD2. From germline, CDR1 is MDHEN and CDR2 SYDVKM. The CDR3 spans 14 residues. Unmatched junction bases numbered 6, after V lost 2 bases and J lost 6 bases. The CDR3 DNA reads TGTGCCAGCAGTTTACCAGCGGGAGTACTCGAGCAGTACTTC. The encoded protein is CASSLPAGVLEQYF.

The chain links TRBV7-2 to TRBJ2-7; possibly TRBD2 for D (6 bases). CDR1 SGHTA and CDR2 FQGNSA come from the germline V gene. Trimming removed 5 bases at V and 5 bases at J, with 13 bases between. There are 13 residues in the CDR3. The CDR3 spells CASSKRVGDEQYF. The CDR3 DNA sequence: TGTGCCAGCAGCAAGCGGGTTGGCGACGAGCAGTACTTC.

V usage is TRBV27 and J usage is TRBJ1-2, with TRBD1 matching 7 bases. CDR1 MNHEY and CDR2 SMNVEV come from the germline V gene (reference sequence). CDR3 length: 15 amino acids. V dropped 3 bases and J dropped 1; count of bases not matched to a gene: 5. CDR3: CASSLRGGLNYGYTF. The DNA of the CDR3 is TGTGCCAGCAGTTTGAGAGGGGGCCTTAACTATGGCTACACCTTC.

This chain uses TRBV21-1 with TRBJ1-5; whether TRBD1, the table's D call, matches the DNA was not checked. TRBV21-1 is a pseudogene segment. The CDR3 is made up of 13 amino acids. The CDR3 sequence: CATNRRSNQPQHF. DNA of the CDR3: TGTGCCACCAACAGGAGAAGCAATCAGCCCCAGCATTTT.

The V and J genes are TRBV7-6 and TRBJ1-1, with no clear D. Germline V gene data show CDR1 as SGHVS and CDR2 as FNYEAQ. The CDR3 runs to 14 residues. Trimming cost V 4 bases and J 5 bases, with 14 bases left between them. The DNA for the CDR3 is TGTGCCAGCAGCTCCGAGCTGATAGGGACTGAAGCTTTCTTT. This encodes CASSSELIGTEAFF.

The CDR3 protein is CAWRGGGAIYGYTF. The CDR3 DNA reads as TGTGCCTGGAGAGGCGGGGGGGCAATCTATGGCTACACCTTC. This chain joins TRBV30 and TRBJ1-2, with D possibly matching TRBD1 (6 bases). Germline CDR1 and CDR2: GTSNPN and SVGIG (reference sequence). The V end was cut by 3 bases, the J end by 4 bases, with 15 bases between. The CDR3 extends over 14 amino acids.

This rearrangement joins TRBV19 to TRBJ1-5, with TRBD1 as a possible D gene (6 bases). CDR1 and CDR2 (germline): LNHDA, SQIVND (reference sequence). This CDR3 is 13 amino acids long. V dropped 11 bases and J dropped 5 bases, with 16 bases sitting between them. In nucleotides, the CDR3 is TGTGCCGCGAAGGGGGGTCCCTATCAGCCCCAGCATTTT. Protein product: CAAKGGPYQPQHF.

The chain combines TRBV9 with TRBJ2-7; 7 bases align to TRBD1. This CDR3 contains 14 residues. The V segment lost 4 bases and the J segment 4 bases; nucleotides outside the gene matches: 8. The germline V gene encodes CDR1 SGDLS and CDR2 YYNGEE. CDR3 sequence reads: CASSPGTVRYEQYF. DNA for the CDR3: TGTGCCAGCAGCCCCGGGACAGTGAGGTACGAGCAGTACTTC.

The chain recombines TRBV28 with TRBJ1-5; weak D call: TRBD1 (6 bases). Per the germline V gene, CDR1 is MDHEN and CDR2 is SYDVKM. Trimming took off 2 bases at V and 5 bases at J, with 16 bases between the two ends. The CDR3 runs to 16 residues. The CDR3 spells CASSLRPPGEHQPQHF. DNA of the CDR3: TGTGCCAGCAGTTTACGTCCCCCAGGGGAACATCAGCCCCAGCATTTT.

V usage is TRBV6-1 and J usage is TRBJ2-7, with a tentative D call TRBD2 (6 bases). The CDR3 is 15 residues long. V lost 4 bases and J lost 0, with 13 bases in between. Germline CDR1 MNHNS, CDR2 SASEGT. In DNA form, the CDR3 reads TGTGCCAGCAGTGTAGAGGGTAGCGGCTCCTACGAGCAGTACTTC. Residues: CASSVEGSGSYEQYF.

V and J are TRBV7-6 and TRBJ2-7; D remains ambiguous. V dropped 1 base and J dropped 4 bases, with 8 bases sitting between them. This CDR3 contains 13 residues. The germline V gene encodes CDR1 SGHVS and CDR2 FNYEAQ. CDR3 amino acids: CASSLEQNYEQYF. As DNA, the CDR3 is TGTGCCAGCAGCTTAGAACAAAATTACGAGCAGTACTTC.

The genes are TRBV6-1 and TRBJ2-3, with 7 bases aligning to TRBD1. The CDR3 covers 16 residues. The ends lost 0 bases at V and 5 bases at J; junction bases unmatched: 8. The V gene's germline CDR1 is MNHNS and CDR2 SASEGT. CDR3 nucleotide sequence: TGTGCCAGCAGTGAAGCCCCAGGGGGTGTGAGAGATACGCAGTATTTT. Protein sequence: CASSEAPGGVRDTQYF.

The J gene is TRBJ2-4, the V gene TRBV10-3, with 14 nucleotides matching TRBD2. Losses at the gene ends were 2 bases for V and 3 bases for J; bases not matched to a gene: 6. CDR1 and CDR2 (germline): ENHRY, SYGVKD. This CDR3 spans 18 amino acids. CDR3 residues: CAISEGLAGGGVKNIQYF. The CDR3 region has the DNA TGTGCCATCAGTGAGGGACTAGCGGGGGGCGGGGTCAAAAACATTCAGTACTTC.

The chain uses TRBV6-1 and TRBJ1-2; the D gene is possibly TRBD1 (6 bases). V lost 4 bases to trimming and J lost 2 bases, with 11 bases between them. In germline, CDR1 is MNHNS, CDR2 SASEGT. CDR3 length: 14 amino acids. The chain's CDR3 is CASSVGGGNYGYTF. The CDR3 DNA follows: TGTGCCAGCAGTGTAGGGGGTGGGAACTATGGCTACACCTTC.

The chain is built from TRBV28 and TRBJ1-2; D possibly corresponds to TRBD1 (6 bases). The CDR3 has 13 residues. Per germline, CDR1 MDHEN and CDR2 SYDVKM. The V end lost 4 bases, the J end lost 5 bases, and 11 bases lay between the germline ends. CDR3 sequence: CASSWRGGYGYTF. In nucleotides, the CDR3 is TGTGCCAGCAGTTGGAGGGGGGGATATGGCTACACCTTC.

The CDR3 reads CASSQPWTGDYGYTF. The CDR3 bases are TGCGCCAGCAGCCAACCCTGGACAGGGGACTATGGCTACACCTTC. The genes are TRBV4-1 and TRBJ1-2; 9 bases match TRBD1. Germline CDR1 and CDR2: MGHRA and YSYEKL. V gave up 2 bases and J gave up 3 bases; unmatched junction bases: 4. The CDR3 extends over 15 amino acids.

This clone is medium-sized. The chain couples TRBV7-8 to TRBJ1-5; tentatively, D is TRBD1 (5 bases). CDR1 is SGHVS and CDR2 is FQNEAQ in the germline V gene. Trimming removed 5 bases from V and 7 bases from J, with 21 bases in between. The CDR3 covers 16 residues. Here the CDR3 DNA reads TGTGCCAGCAGCCCCAGAGACAGTGCCTTGCGACAGCCCCAGCATTTT. Its protein is CASSPRDSALRQPQHF.

This clone counts as medium-sized. This sequence joins TRBV25-1 and TRBJ1-1, with 7 bases matching TRBD1. Germline trimming cut 6 bases from V and 3 bases from J; bases unmatched to any gene: 7. This CDR3 has 14 residues. CDR1 MGHDK and CDR2 SYGVNS come from the germline V gene. CDR3 coding DNA: TGTGCCAGCAGGAAACAGACAGGGCACACTGAAGCTTTCTTT. This translates into CASRKQTGHTEAFF.